This T cell receptor (beta chain) was identified during a study of cytomegalovirus exposure and HLA in healthy donors. Study-level findings and limits: An analysis done earlier found most TCR beta V segments productive about 87% or about 30% of the time. Several top significant clusters appeared, in a later analysis, to be linked to common viral pathogens.

With respect to this clone: Its target is unknown.

The PCR contained 60 Vbeta and 13 Jbeta primers. TCRdb's copy holds only in-frame clones and misses some; the assay was immunoSEQ multiplex PCR. The data show 90,000 to 150,000 clones, roughly three fifths seen once. From germline, CDR1 is ENHRY and CDR2 SYGVKD. Trimming shortened V by 6 bases and J by 9 bases, and 15 bases separated the two germline ends. The CDR3 is 14 amino acids. This clonotype was obtained from a man aged 35 to 55 in good health and CMV-seropositive. The rearrangement joins TRBV10-3 to TRBJ1-6; a possible D gene is TRBD1 (6 bases). The specimen sequenced was PBMCs. CDR3 nucleotide sequence: TGTGCCATCAGAAGCACAGGGTTTGGTTCACCCCTCCACTTT. Residues: CAIRSTGFGSPLHF.